Each of the 16 T cell receptor beta chains below was sequenced from the same sample in a study of blood T cell repertoires in COVID-19 (dated by TCRdb to about 2020). The library was produced with the immunoSEQ multiplex PCR assay. The immuneACCESS repertoire file appears here via TCRdb, limited to in-frame rearrangements. These files lack a portion of the clones; in checked studies, under half of the deficit traces to unresolved V genes, and the cause of the others is not known. The sample profile shows roughly 260,000 clones; 80% to 90% of them were found once. The ten largest clonotypes hold 2.5% to 3% of the sample. Sequenced: PBMCs or T cells enriched from blood (not recorded which). The receptors originated from a young woman with acute COVID-19.

The chain uses TRBV7-2 and TRBJ1-2; 10 bases match TRBD1. CDR1 is SGHTA and CDR2 is FQGNSA in the germline V gene. V gave up 4 bases and J gave up 6 bases; unmatched junction bases: 8. This CDR3 is 15 amino acids long. The DNA of the CDR3 is TGTGCCAGCAGCTCCCCGGGACAGGGGAGGGATGGCTACACCTTC. Protein: CASSSPGQGRDGYTF.

The gene calls are TRBV6-2 or TRBV6-3 and TRBJ1-1; tentative D call: TRBD1 (5 bases). Germline V gives CDR1 MNHEY, CDR2 SVGEGT. V was shortened by 3 bases and J by 1 base, with 9 bases between the two germline ends. The CDR3 contains 14 residues. The CDR3 sequence is CASSYITGNTEAFF. CDR3 in DNA: TGTGCCAGCAGTTATATAACAGGGAACACTGAAGCTTTCTTT.

This clone was counted once. The genes are TRBV10-3 and TRBJ1-5; TRBD1 agrees at 7 bases. Trimming removed 7 bases from V and 5 bases from J; junction bases left unmatched: 5. CDR1 and CDR2 from the germline V gene are ENHRY and SYGVKD. The CDR3 contains 13 residues. The CDR3 nucleotides are TGTGCCATCACAAAGGGGGCGGATCAGCCCCAGCATTTT. Translating it yields CAITKGADQPQHF.

The V gene is TRBV5-6, the J gene TRBJ2-1, with a weak D call TRBD2 (5 bases). Germline V gene sequence: CDR1 SGHDT, CDR2 YYEEEE. The CDR3 sequence is 15 residues long. V lost 3 bases and J 6 bases, leaving 16 bases between the germline ends. CDR3 amino acids: CASSSGGGSINEQFF. CDR3 nucleotides: TGTGCCAGCAGCTCCGGCGGAGGCTCTATCAATGAGCAGTTCTTC.

The genes are TRBV7-2 and TRBJ2-1; weak D call: TRBD2 (6 bases). The CDR3 covers 15 residues. Trimming pared 3 bases from V and 4 bases from J, leaving 13 bases between. In germline, CDR1 is SGHTA, CDR2 FQGNSA. CDR3 nucleotide sequence: TGTGCCAGCAGCTTCGCCCCTGGGGGGTACAATGAGCAGTTCTTC. Translation gives CASSFAPGGYNEQFF.

The J gene is TRBJ1-4, the V gene TRBV6-4, with D perhaps TRBD1 (5 bases). Trimming pared 11 bases from V and 0 bases from J, leaving 13 bases between. Germline lookup yields CDR1 MRHNA and CDR2 SNTAGT. This CDR3 has 14 amino acids. CDR3 residues: CARPPGATNEKLFF. In DNA, the CDR3 is TGTGCCCGCCCGCCGGGGGCAACTAATGAAAAACTGTTTTTT.

The rearrangement uses TRBV15 and TRBJ1-4; D is unresolved. The CDR3 spans 15 residues. The V gene's germline CDR1 is LNHNV and CDR2 YYDKDF (reference sequence). V lost 1 base and J 4 bases, leaving 10 bases between the germline ends. DNA for the CDR3: TGTGCCACCAGCAGAGCTACGAGTTTTAATGAAAAACTGTTTTTT. Translated, it gives CATSRATSFNEKLFF.

Only a few counts were recorded for this clone. The chain combines TRBV5-4 with TRBJ2-2; weak D call: TRBD1 (6 bases). The CDR3 is 14 residues long. V was shortened by 3 bases and J by 3 bases, with 9 bases between the two germline ends. Looked up from germline, CDR1 is SGHNT and CDR2 is YYREEE (reference sequence). CDR3: CASSWGLDTGELFF. CDR3 nucleotide sequence: TGTGCCAGCAGCTGGGGGCTCGACACCGGGGAGCTGTTTTTT.

The chain recombines TRBV27 with TRBJ2-1; TRBD1 matches 10 bases. V lost 5 bases to trimming and J lost 0 bases; unmatched junction nucleotides: 10. Germline V lookup: CDR1 MNHEY, CDR2 SMNVEV (reference sequence). The CDR3 is 18 amino acids. DNA of the CDR3: TGTGCCAGCAGTGGAGGACAGGGGGGTGTTCTCTCCTACAATGAGCAGTTCTTC. This gives the protein CASSGGQGGVLSYNEQFF.

The chain employs TRBV28 and TRBJ1-2; D is possibly TRBD1 (6 bases). Germline lookup yields CDR1 MDHEN and CDR2 SYDVKM. V was cut by 3 bases and J by 2 bases, with 13 bases left in between. The CDR3 sequence is 15 residues long. Here the CDR3 reads CASSFRGARNYGYTF. Written as DNA, the CDR3 is TGTGCCAGCAGTTTTCGGGGGGCGCGAAACTATGGCTACACCTTC.

This clone was detected once. The chain carries TRBV11-2 and TRBJ1-4; D gene unclear. CDR3 length: 14 amino acids. V was pared by 1 base and J by 5 bases, with 8 bases between. Germline loops: CDR1 SGHAT, CDR2 FQNNGV. The CDR3 here is CASSLGGPNEKLFF. The DNA for the CDR3 is TGTGCCAGCAGCTTAGGTGGGCCCAATGAAAAACTGTTTTTT.

The chain recombines TRBV19 with TRBJ1-5; 7 bases agree with TRBD1. This CDR3 has 14 residues. Losses at the gene ends were 5 bases for V and 7 bases for J; bases not matched to a gene: 8. Germline loops: CDR1 LNHDA, CDR2 SQIVND (reference sequence). CDR3: CASSSLRGRQPQHF. For the CDR3, the DNA is TGTGCCAGTAGTTCACTAAGGGGGCGGCAGCCCCAGCATTTT.

The chain combines TRBV11-1 with TRBJ1-4, with D unresolved. CDR3 size: 14 residues. Germline CDR1 SGHAT, CDR2 FQDESV (reference sequence). V was shortened by 5 bases and J by 7 bases, with 14 bases between the two germline ends. For the CDR3, the DNA is TGTGCCAGCAGCCCCCCCGGGGAACCTGAAAAACTGTTTTTT. Translation gives CASSPPGEPEKLFF.

This chain joins TRBV12-3 or TRBV12-4 and TRBJ2-3; maybe TRBD1 (5 bases). V was shortened by 8 bases and J by 4 bases, with 13 bases between the two germline ends. The CDR3 totals 13 residues. The CDR3 nucleotides are TGTGCCAGCGCCCAAGGGGCCTCAGATACGCAGTATTTT. Protein: CASAQGASDTQYF.

This chain uses TRBV12-3 or TRBV12-4 with TRBJ1-1; TRBD1 might be the D (6 bases). This CDR3 contains 13 residues. Trimming took off 4 bases at V and 8 bases at J, with 14 bases between the two ends. The CDR3 sequence is CASSSGTMREAFF. The CDR3 nucleotides are TGTGCCAGCAGTTCCGGGACAATGAGAGAAGCTTTCTTT.

CDR3 coding DNA: TGTGCCAGCAGCCGTAACACAGATACGCAGTATTTT. It is translated as CASSRNTDTQYF. The gene calls are TRBV12-3 or TRBV12-4 and TRBJ2-3, with no clear D. V gave up 6 bases and J gave up 2 bases, with 6 bases separating them. The CDR3 has 12 residues.